One sample yielded the 21 T cell receptor beta chains listed below, sequenced in a study of shared clonotypes between healthy human individuals. Profiled with immunoSEQ multiplex PCR; TCRdb holds only in-frame clones, not every one. The table lists around 720,000 clones, 60% to 75% of them singletons. Material: memory CD4+ T cells sorted from blood. The subset is: CD45RA-negative fraction. All receptors derive from a woman younger than 45 in good health.

This sequence joins TRBV19 and TRBJ2-7, with D perhaps TRBD1 (6 bases). Germline V CDR1 and CDR2: LNHDA, SQIVND (reference sequence). CDR3 length: 13 residues. The V gene lost 4 bases and the J gene lost 2 bases, with 9 bases spanning the gap. The CDR3 protein is CASSKGHTYEQYF. For the CDR3, the DNA is TGTGCCAGTAGTAAGGGACATACCTACGAGCAGTACTTC.

The gene calls are TRBV4-1 and TRBJ1-2; 9 bases match TRBD1. Unmatched junction bases numbered 5, after V lost 4 bases and J lost 5 bases. The CDR3 contains 14 residues. Per germline, CDR1 MGHRA and CDR2 YSYEKL. The CDR3 nucleotides are TGCGCCAGCAGCCGGACAGGGGAGAAGTATGGCTACACCTTC. Its translation: CASSRTGEKYGYTF.

The chain links TRBV15 to TRBJ1-5; D not resolved. There are 15 residues in the CDR3. V was trimmed by 5 bases and J by 7 bases, leaving 18 bases between them. Germline CDR1 is LNHNV and CDR2 is YYDKDF (reference sequence). DNA of the CDR3: TGTGCCACCAGCGTGGGTACCTCTGCATCCCAGCCCCAGCATTTT. Encoded protein: CATSVGTSASQPQHF.

The chain is built from TRBV29-1 and TRBJ2-2; the D gene could be TRBD1 or TRBD2 (5 bases each). The CDR3 loop spans 14 amino acids. V was cut by 7 bases and J by 3 bases, with 15 bases left in between. Germline lookup yields CDR1 SQVTM and CDR2 ANQGSEA. The CDR3 coding sequence is TGCAGCGGGTCGATGGGGACCTACACCGGGGAGCTGTTTTTT. It codes for CSGSMGTYTGELFF.

This clone was seen a handful of times. J is TRBJ2-7 and V is TRBV25-1; no firm D call. With 1 base removed from V and 1 base from J, the gap between germline ends came to 8 bases. The CDR3 contains 14 residues. CDR1 MGHDK and CDR2 SYGVNS come from the germline V gene. The CDR3 reads CASSEFRDSYEQYF. CDR3 sequence (DNA): TGTGCCAGCAGTGAATTTAGGGATTCCTACGAGCAGTACTTC.

The chain uses TRBV2 and TRBJ1-2; weak D call: TRBD1 (5 bases). The CDR3 is 12 amino acids. Trimming took 6 bases from V and 5 from J, leaving 10 bases between them. CDR1 and CDR2 from the germline V gene are SNHLY and FYNNEI. CDR3 sequence: CASRTQGYGYTF. The CDR3 DNA sequence: TGTGCCAGCAGAACTCAGGGATATGGCTACACCTTC.

The chain combines TRBV25-1 with TRBJ1-1; tentative D call: TRBD1 (6 bases). Trimming cost V 9 bases and J 5 bases, with 19 bases left between them. Germline V CDR1 and CDR2: MGHDK, SYGVNS. This CDR3 has 14 residues. DNA for the CDR3: TGTGCCAGTCGGTCGGCGAGGGGGGGAACTGAAGCTTTCTTT. Translated: CASRSARGGTEAFF.

V usage is TRBV27 and J usage is TRBJ1-2, with no clear D. Trimming cost V 0 bases and J 8 bases, with 13 bases left between them. This CDR3 region has 14 residues. From germline, CDR1 is MNHEY and CDR2 SMNVEV (reference sequence). The CDR3 spells CASSLSPSARGYTF. DNA of the CDR3: TGTGCCAGCAGTTTATCACCCAGTGCCCGGGGCTACACCTTC.

The V gene is TRBV7-7, the J gene TRBJ2-7; the match to TRBD1 covers 9 bases. The germline V gene encodes CDR1 SSHAT and CDR2 FNYEAQ (reference sequence). V shed 2 bases, J shed 6 bases, and the junction held 2 bases outside the gene matches. The CDR3 has 13 residues. The chain's CDR3 is CASSLRQGGEQYF. The CDR3 coding sequence is TGTGCCAGCAGCTTACGACAGGGGGGCGAGCAGTACTTC.

The rearrangement links TRBV2 to TRBJ1-2, with TRBD1 identical over 7 bases. CDR1 is SNHLY, CDR2 FYNNEI, per germline. The CDR3 length is 14 residues. V lost 6 bases, J lost 4 bases, and 8 bases stayed unmatched. The CDR3 nucleotides are TGTGCCAGCAGGGGGGACAGTAGAGGCTATGGCTACACCTTC. This sequence encodes CASRGDSRGYGYTF.

The chain joins TRBV6-1 to TRBJ1-5; 7 bases map to TRBD1. The CDR3 is 13 residues long. The germline gives CDR1 MNHNS, CDR2 SASEGT. The V and J ends lost 6 bases and 6 bases, in that order; junction bases with no gene match: 5. The CDR3 loop is CASRGQSSQPQHF. The CDR3 DNA reads as TGTGCCAGCAGGGGACAGTCCTCTCAGCCCCAGCATTTT.

The chain employs TRBV6-1 and TRBJ2-7, with D possibly matching TRBD2 (6 bases). The V end was cut by 6 bases, the J end by 1 base, with 13 bases between. The germline V gene encodes CDR1 MNHNS and CDR2 SASEGT. The CDR3 length is 14 residues. The CDR3 nucleotides read TGTGCCAGCAGAGTAGCGGAAACATCCTACGAGCAGTACTTC. Protein: CASRVAETSYEQYF.

The chain is built from TRBV15 and TRBJ2-2, with D perhaps given as TRBD1 or TRBD2 (5 bases each). Deletions cut 9 bases from V and 6 bases from J, with 23 bases between. Germline V CDR1 and CDR2: LNHNV, YYDKDF (reference sequence). This CDR3 contains 16 residues. In nucleotides, the CDR3 is TGTGCCACGGGGGTTGGGCTAGCTATGACGGCCGGGGAGCTGTTTTTT. Protein product: CATGVGLAMTAGELFF.

This clone was seen only once. The chain has TRBV7-9 and TRBJ2-2; D is possibly TRBD1 (5 bases). The germline CDR1 and CDR2 sequences are SEHNR and FQNEAQ (reference sequence). The CDR3 extends over 15 amino acids. Between the trimmed V and J ends, which lost 0 bases and 9 bases, there was a span of 14 bases. In DNA form, the CDR3 reads TGTGCCAGCAGCTTAGCAGCCAAAACAGGCCGGGAGCTGTTTTTT. It encodes CASSLAAKTGRELFF.

V and J are TRBV4-1 and TRBJ2-3; TRBD1 aligns across 8 bases. V shed 3 bases and J 2 bases; nucleotides not matched to a gene: 10. The CDR3 has 17 amino acids. Germline V lookup: CDR1 MGHRA, CDR2 YSYEKL. CDR3 DNA: TGCGCCAGCAGCCAGGGCCGGGACAGGTTGGTCACAGATACGCAGTATTTT. Protein product: CASSQGRDRLVTDTQYF.

This clone was found a few times. This chain uses TRBV28 with TRBJ1-5, with a weak D call TRBD1 (5 bases). Trimming removed 6 bases at V and 2 bases at J, with 17 bases between. The CDR3 has 16 amino acids. From germline, CDR1 is MDHEN and CDR2 SYDVKM. The DNA for the CDR3 is TGTGCCAGCAGACCTGTTCAGGGCGTAGGCAATCAGCCCCAGCATTTT. Translation: CASRPVQGVGNQPQHF.

The chain employs TRBV28 and TRBJ1-3; unclear D gene. V was cut by 7 bases and J by 7 bases, with 14 bases left in between. CDR3 size: 13 residues. Germline V gene lookup returns CDR1 MDHEN and CDR2 SYDVKM. CDR3 loop: CASISNFWNTIYF. The CDR3 DNA is TGTGCCAGCATTTCCAATTTCTGGAACACCATATATTTT.

The chain has TRBV7-9 and TRBJ2-1; the D is unclear. Germline values: CDR1 SEHNR, CDR2 FQNEAQ (reference sequence). The CDR3 covers 13 residues. V was cut by 1 base and J by 4 bases, with 5 bases left in between. The CDR3 sequence: CASSLDQYNEQFF. CDR3 nucleotides: TGTGCCAGCAGCTTAGACCAGTACAATGAGCAGTTCTTC.

The rearrangement links TRBV19 to TRBJ1-2; 8 nucleotides line up with TRBD1. V shed 6 bases, J shed 8 bases, and the junction held 11 bases outside the gene matches. Germline V gives CDR1 LNHDA, CDR2 SQIVND (reference sequence). This CDR3 is 14 amino acids long. CDR3 nucleotides: TGTGCCAGTAGACCGGGACAGGCCCCGGGAGGCTACACCTTC. Protein sequence: CASRPGQAPGGYTF.

The chain carries TRBV9 and TRBJ2-1; TRBD2 aligns across 11 bases. Trimming removed 3 bases from V and 8 bases from J; junction bases left unmatched: 13. The CDR3 consists of 17 residues. Germline CDR1 reads SGDLS; CDR2 reads YYNGEE. CDR3 region: CASSGVKTSGSADEQFF. The CDR3 DNA is TGTGCCAGCAGCGGAGTTAAAACTAGCGGGAGTGCTGATGAGCAGTTCTTC.

The rearrangement joins TRBV6-1 to TRBJ1-1, with 7 bases matching TRBD1. Germline CDR1 and CDR2: MNHNS and SASEGT. This CDR3 has 14 amino acids. J was trimmed by 7 bases and V by 9 bases; bases with no gene match: 14. CDR3 nucleotides: TGTGCCAGTTACTCGGGGCAGGGGGTTGTTGAAGCTTTCTTT. Its protein is CASYSGQGVVEAFF.